A selection of T cell receptor beta chains follows, all from one sample in a study of control samples from healthy donors and cancer patients. Libraries were prepared by immunoSEQ multiplex PCR; TCRdb keeps only in-frame clonotypes and omits some of them. In the table there are some 120,000 clones, around 87% of which are singletons. The sequencing sample was made of blood. The receptors originated from a man in his 60s in good health. The CDR3 runs from the conserved cysteine through the conserved F or W. A D gene is named only where the DNA matches it firmly. Size tells how often a clone was seen (once, few, many) or the class of an expanded clone, and some rows leave it out.

TRBJ1-1 TRBV18 . . TGTGCCAGCTCACCAGTCGGGGGTAGCACTGAAGCTTTCTTT CASSPVGGSTEAFF
TRBJ2-7 TRBV15 . TRBD1 TGTGCCACCAGCAAGGGACAGATGTACGAGCAGTACTTC CATSKGQMYEQYF
TRBJ2-3 TRBV18 . . TGTGCCAGCTCTGACCAGGGCACAGCCAGCACAGATACGCAGTATTTT CASSDQGTASTDTQYF
TRBJ1-5 TRBV30 . TRBD1 TGTGCCTGGAGTGTACAGGGACAGCTCAATCAGCCCCAGCATTTT CAWSVQGQLNQPQHF
TRBJ1-4 TRBV7-2 . . TGTGCCAGCAGCTTAGGCAGGGGAAATGAAAAACTGTTTTTT CASSLGRGNEKLFF
TRBJ2-7 TRBV27 . TRBD2 TGTGCCAGCAGCTACAATCCTAGCGGCCATTCCTACGAGCAGTACTTC CASSYNPSGHSYEQYF
TRBJ1-3 TRBV11-2 once . TGTGCCAGCAGCCCCTTTCCAAGCTCTGGAAACACCATATATTTT CASSPFPSSGNTIYF
TRBJ1-3 TRBV4-3 . . TGCGCCAGCAGCCAACAGGCTAGCTCTGGAAACACCATATATTTT CASSQQASSGNTIYF
TRBJ2-4 TRBV5-1 . . TGCGCCAGCAGCTTGACAGGGAGCGTGGACATTCAGTACTTC CASSLTGSVDIQYF
TRBJ2-6 TRBV19 . . TGTGCCAGTAGTGCGTTCGGGGGTAGAGGCTCTGGGGCCAACGTCCTGACTTTC CASSAFGGRGSGANVLTF
TRBJ1-1 TRBV6-2/TRBV6-3 . . TGTGCCAGCAGTTACTTCCAGGTTACTGAAGCTTTCTTT CASSYFQVTEAFF
TRBJ1-2 TRBV28 . TRBD1 TGTGCCAGCAGGACCGACAGGGACTATGGCTACACCTTC CASRTDRDYGYTF
TRBJ1-2 TRBV7-2 . . TGTGCCAGCAGCTTAAACGGCCTTAACTATGGCTACACCTTC CASSLNGLNYGYTF
TRBJ2-7 TRBV9 . . TGTGCCAGCAGCGTAGACGAGGGGTCCTACGAGCAGTACTTC CASSVDEGSYEQYF
TRBJ1-6 TRBV11-2 . . TGTGCCAGCAGCTTAGGGGGATGGGGAGCTCGGTCACCCCTCCACTTT CASSLGGWGARSPLHF
TRBJ1-4 TRBV3-1/TRBV3-2 . . TGTGCCAGCAGCACGACTGGAGGGGGTGAAAAACTGTTTTTT CASSTTGGGEKLFF
TRBJ2-7 TRBV4-3 . . TGCGCCAGCAGCCCGGGACAGAGGGACTGGTTTGAGCAGTACTTC CASSPGQRDWFEQYF
TRBJ2-1 TRBV7-2 . TRBD2 TGTGCCAGCAGCTTAATCCCTAGCGGGGGGGTCGATGAGCAGTTCTTC CASSLIPSGGVDEQFF
TRBJ2-5 TRBV28 . TRBD1 TGTGCCAGCAGTTTGCCCCCCGGGACAGGGGAAGAGACCCAGTACTTC CASSLPPGTGEETQYF
TRBJ2-7 TRBV18 . . TGTGCCAGCTCACCACAGGACACCCAGGGGCGGGAGCAGTACTTC CASSPQDTQGREQYF
TRBJ2-4 TRBV20-1 . . TGCAGTGCCTCTACTTACCTTCAGTACTTC CSASTYLQYF
TRBJ1-2 TRBV6-6 . TRBD1 TGTGCCAGCAGTCATGACAGGGGCCAAGCTAACTATGGCTACACCTTC CASSHDRGQANYGYTF
TRBJ2-1 TRBV4-3 . . TGCGCCAGCAGCCAAATCGGGACGGAGCACAATGAGCAGTTCTTC CASSQIGTEHNEQFF
TRBJ1-1 TRBV28 . . TGTGCCAGCATGTGGGGGGTCACTGAAGCTTTCTTT CASMWGVTEAFF
TRBJ1-1 TRBV29-1 . . TGCAGCGTTGAAGATCTTTTTCTAGGGAACACTGAAGCTTTCTTT CSVEDLFLGNTEAFF
TRBJ2-7 TRBV28 . . TGTGCCAGCAGTTTAAGTGACGGGCTAAGGTCCTACGAGCAGTACTTC CASSLSDGLRSYEQYF
TRBJ2-7 TRBV7-2 . TRBD1 TGTGCCAGCAGCTTAGGAACAGGGGGGAACGAGCAGTACTTC CASSLGTGGNEQYF
TRBJ2-3 TRBV24-1 . TRBD2 TGTGCCACCAGTGATTTTGGGACTAGCGGTAGCACAGATACGCAGTATTTT CATSDFGTSGSTDTQYF
TRBJ2-1 TRBV6-6 . . TGTGCCAGCAGCCCAGGTGAGGGATACAATGAGCAGTTCTTC CASSPGEGYNEQFF
TRBJ2-7 TRBV5-1 . . TGCGCCAGCAGCCAAGACAAGCTACCTCTCGAGCAGTACTTC CASSQDKLPLEQYF
TRBJ1-2 TRBV28 . TRBD1 TGTGCCAGCAGTTTGGGGACAGCCAACTATGGCTACACCTTC CASSLGTANYGYTF
TRBJ1-2 TRBV5-5 . . TGTGCCAGCAGCTTGGCCGGGGGAGGCTATGGCTACACCTTC CASSLAGGGYGYTF
TRBJ1-1 TRBV28 once . TGTGCCAGCAGTTTGTACAAGATGAACACTGAAGCTTTCTTT CASSLYKMNTEAFF